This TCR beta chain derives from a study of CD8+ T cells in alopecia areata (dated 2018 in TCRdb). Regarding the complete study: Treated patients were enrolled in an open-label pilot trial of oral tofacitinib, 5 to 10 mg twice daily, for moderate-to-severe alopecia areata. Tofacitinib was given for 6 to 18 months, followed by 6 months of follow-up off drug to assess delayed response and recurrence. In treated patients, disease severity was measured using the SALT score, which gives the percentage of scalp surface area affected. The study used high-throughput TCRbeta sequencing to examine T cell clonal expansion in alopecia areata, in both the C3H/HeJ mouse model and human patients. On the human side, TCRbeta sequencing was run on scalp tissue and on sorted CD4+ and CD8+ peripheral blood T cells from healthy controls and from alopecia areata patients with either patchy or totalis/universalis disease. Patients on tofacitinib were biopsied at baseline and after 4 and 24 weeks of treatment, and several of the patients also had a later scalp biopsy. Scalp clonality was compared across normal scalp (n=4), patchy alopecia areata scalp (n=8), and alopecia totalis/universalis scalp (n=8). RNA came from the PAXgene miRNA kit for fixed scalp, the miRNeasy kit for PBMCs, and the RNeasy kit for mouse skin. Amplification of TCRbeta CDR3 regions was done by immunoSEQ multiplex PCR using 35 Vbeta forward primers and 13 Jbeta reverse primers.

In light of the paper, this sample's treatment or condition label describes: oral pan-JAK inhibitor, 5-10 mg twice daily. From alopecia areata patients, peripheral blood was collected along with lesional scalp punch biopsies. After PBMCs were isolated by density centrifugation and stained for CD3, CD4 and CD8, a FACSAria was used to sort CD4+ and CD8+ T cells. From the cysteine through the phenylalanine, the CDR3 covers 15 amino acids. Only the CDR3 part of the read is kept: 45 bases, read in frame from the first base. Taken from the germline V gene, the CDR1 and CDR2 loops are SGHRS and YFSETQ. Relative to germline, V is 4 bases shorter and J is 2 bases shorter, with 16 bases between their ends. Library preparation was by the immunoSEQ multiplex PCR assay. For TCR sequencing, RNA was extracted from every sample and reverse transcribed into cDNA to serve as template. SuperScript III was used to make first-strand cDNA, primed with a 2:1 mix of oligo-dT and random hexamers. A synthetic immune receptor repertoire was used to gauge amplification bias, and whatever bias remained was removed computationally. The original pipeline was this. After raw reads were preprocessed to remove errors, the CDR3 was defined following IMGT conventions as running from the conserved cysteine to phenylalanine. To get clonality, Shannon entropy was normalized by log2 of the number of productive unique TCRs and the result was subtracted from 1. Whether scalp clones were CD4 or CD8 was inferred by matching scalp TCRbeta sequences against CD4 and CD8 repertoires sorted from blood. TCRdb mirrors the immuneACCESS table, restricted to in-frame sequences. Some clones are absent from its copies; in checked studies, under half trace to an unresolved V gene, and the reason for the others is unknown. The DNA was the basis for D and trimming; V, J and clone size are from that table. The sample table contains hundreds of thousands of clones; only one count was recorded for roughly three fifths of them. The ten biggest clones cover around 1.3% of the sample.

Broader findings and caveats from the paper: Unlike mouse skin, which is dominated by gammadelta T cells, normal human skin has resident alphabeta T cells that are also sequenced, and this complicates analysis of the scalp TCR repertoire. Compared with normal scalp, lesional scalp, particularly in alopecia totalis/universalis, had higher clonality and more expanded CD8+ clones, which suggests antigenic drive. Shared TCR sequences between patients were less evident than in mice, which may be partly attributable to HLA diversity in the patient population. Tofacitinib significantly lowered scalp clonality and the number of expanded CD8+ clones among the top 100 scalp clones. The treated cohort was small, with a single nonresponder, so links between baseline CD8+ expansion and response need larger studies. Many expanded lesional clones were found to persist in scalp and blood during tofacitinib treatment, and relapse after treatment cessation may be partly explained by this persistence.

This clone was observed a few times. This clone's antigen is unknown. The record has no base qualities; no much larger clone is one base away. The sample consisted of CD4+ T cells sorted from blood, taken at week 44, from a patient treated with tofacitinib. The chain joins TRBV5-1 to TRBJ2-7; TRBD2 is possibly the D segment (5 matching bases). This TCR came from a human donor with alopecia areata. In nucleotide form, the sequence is TGCGCCAGCAGCCCAGCGAGCGGAGAGACCTACGAGCAGTACTTC. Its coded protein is CASSPASGETYEQYF.